These T cell receptor beta chains were read from a single sample in a study of cytomegalovirus exposure and HLA in healthy donors. TCRdb keeps only in-frame clones here, not all; method: immunoSEQ multiplex PCR. The profile shows around 110,000 clones, roughly 80% of them singletons. Input material: PBMCs. The receptors were sampled from a man aged 25-45 years in good health and CMV-seronegative. Each CDR3 is given without its conserved first and last residue. Fields, in order: V gene, D gene, CDR3 protein. D genes are given only for firm matches.

>TRBV20-1|-
SAREEKLF
>TRBV2|-
ASSPREFYEQY
>TRBV9|TRBD1
ASSPSTGSYEQY
>TRBV6-1|TRBD2
ASSGYPGLAGVEFFDEQF
>TRBV28|TRBD2
ASSLVGAGGRYVEQY
>TRBV18|TRBD1
ASSPRTGDNEQF
>TRBV2|-
ASRVGQPGYEQY
>TRBV29-1|TRBD1
SASDRGNTIY
>TRBV6-1|TRBD2
ASSETSGGYTDTQY
>TRBV11-2|TRBD1
ASSVTGEDTEAF
>TRBV9|-
ASSSRHTQY
>TRBV29-1|TRBD1
RGTVYNEQF
>TRBV27|TRBD1
ASSAPGTGDSPLH
>TRBV6-1|TRBD1
ASSEGQGADEQF
>TRBV30|TRBD1
AWGQGEKLF
>TRBV29-1|-
SVVTDGGSDTQY
>TRBV29-1|-
SVDGNTEAF
>TRBV7-8|TRBD1
ASSLALGQGYTEAF
>TRBV7-9|-
ASSLLSLHQDRRAAEAF
>TRBV14|-
ASSQAGMNTEAF
>TRBV19|TRBD1
ATRGQLHEKLF
>TRBV7-6|-
ASSLATGSGNTIY
>TRBV4-1|-
ASSQTLPRTTQGGYT
>TRBV5-1|-
ASSSAYSGTEQY
>TRBV4-1|-
ASSQVSVNGNQPQH
>TRBV7-3|TRBD2
ASSPTSGSGETQY
>TRBV5-6|TRBD2
ASSSGTSGGTGY
>TRBV6-5|-
ASSYSSATRYGYT
>TRBV27|TRBD1
ASSTSGQAAEQY
>TRBV9|-
ASSFQEAGNEKLF
>TRBV6-6|TRBD1
ASSWGQGGYT
>TRBV28|TRBD2
ATGLAGVWQETQY
>TRBV21-1|-
ASSKADTHDTDTQY
>TRBV5-1|TRBD1
ASNYGDSVREQF
>TRBV19|TRBD2
ASSMGGSDTQY
>TRBV6-4|-
ASSRTGGADTQY
>TRBV6-1|-
ASSEIEGQWNTEAF
>TRBV28|TRBD2
ASSREGSHQETQY
>TRBV5-4|TRBD2
ASSVGTSGRSMQQY
>TRBV4-1|TRBD1
ASSLGQGADTQY
>TRBV6-1|TRBD2
ASSEIWTSGHNEQF
>TRBV18|TRBD2
ASSAGLAGGGEQY
>TRBV10-1|TRBD1
ASSDRGFTEAF
>TRBV6-1|TRBD1
ASTDREEQY
>TRBV9|-
ASSVTGSGNTIY